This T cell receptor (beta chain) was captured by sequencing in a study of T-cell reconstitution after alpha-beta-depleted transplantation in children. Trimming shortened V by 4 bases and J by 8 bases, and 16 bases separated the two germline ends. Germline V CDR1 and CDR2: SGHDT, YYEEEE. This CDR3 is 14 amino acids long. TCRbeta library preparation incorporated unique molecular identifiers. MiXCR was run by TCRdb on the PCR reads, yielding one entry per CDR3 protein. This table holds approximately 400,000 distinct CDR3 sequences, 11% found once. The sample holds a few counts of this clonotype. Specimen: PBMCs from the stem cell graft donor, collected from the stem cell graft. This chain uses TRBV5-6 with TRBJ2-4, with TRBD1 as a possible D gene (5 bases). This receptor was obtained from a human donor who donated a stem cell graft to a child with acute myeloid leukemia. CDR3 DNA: TGTGCCAGCAGCGAACAGGCTCCTGGGGACATTCAGTACTTC. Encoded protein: CASSEQAPGDIQYF.